One sample yielded the 30 T cell receptor beta chains listed below, sequenced in a study of T-cell memory formation after mild COVID-19. TCRdb recomputed calls from the 5' RACE reads with MiXCR, one row per CDR3 protein. This sample has over 250,000 distinct CDR3 sequences, with more than 15% found just once. Sequences were obtained from PBMCs or a T cell subset sorted from them (not recorded which). The receptor set was obtained from a man aged 18 to 29 who had mild COVID-19 (a few samples of this study predate the infection). Cell type and time point are not known.

The rearrangement joins TRBV6-6 to TRBJ1-2; D remains ambiguous. From germline, CDR1 is MNHNY and CDR2 SVGAGI (reference sequence). This CDR3 region has 15 residues. V lost 2 bases to trimming and J lost 6 bases, with 16 bases between them. CDR3 DNA sequence: TGTGCCAGCAGTTACGAAGAGCTGGCCCGGGATGGCTACACCTTC. As protein: CASSYEELARDGYTF.

The chain has TRBV29-1 and TRBJ1-1; TRBD1 matches at 7 bases. The CDR3 sequence is 14 residues long. Trimming took 6 bases from V and 2 from J; bases not matched to a gene: 9. Germline lookup yields CDR1 SQVTM and CDR2 ANQGSEA. CDR3 amino acids: CSVAGQAGNTEAFF. Here the CDR3 DNA reads TGCAGCGTGGCAGGACAGGCGGGAAACACTGAAGCTTTCTTT.

This clonotype was recorded many times. J is TRBJ2-3 and V is TRBV10-2; no clear D. The germline V gene encodes CDR1 WSHSY and CDR2 SAAADI. CDR3 length equals 15 residues. The V gene lost 8 bases and the J gene lost 1 base, with 16 bases spanning the gap. The CDR3 bases are TGCGCCAGCCTGCTCCTCCGCGGCGGCACAGATACGCAGTATTTT. It yields the protein CASLLLRGGTDTQYF.

The chain combines TRBV7-9 with TRBJ1-5; D gene uncertain. The CDR3 length is 13 residues. Trimming stripped 7 bases from V and 4 bases from J, with 11 bases between. From germline, CDR1 is SEHNR and CDR2 FQNEAQ (reference sequence). The CDR3 sequence is CASTPGLNQPQHF. In nucleotides, the CDR3 is TGTGCCAGCACACCGGGGTTGAATCAGCCCCAGCATTTT.

V is TRBV4-2 and J is TRBJ2-7; 11 nucleotides match TRBD2. V lost 5 bases, J lost 1 base, and 7 bases stayed unmatched. Germline V gene lookup returns CDR1 LGHNA and CDR2 YNFKEQ. This CDR3 contains 16 residues. CDR3 DNA: TGTGCCAGCAGCACCCCGACTAGCGGGGAGTCCTACGAGCAGTACTTC. Its translation is CASSTPTSGESYEQYF.

The chain joins TRBV9 to TRBJ2-1; TRBD2 agrees at 8 bases. Germline V lookup: CDR1 SGDLS, CDR2 YYNGEE. Trimming at V came to 2 bases and at J to 7 bases, leaving 11 bases not matched to a gene. The CDR3 spans 16 residues. The CDR3, as DNA: TGTGCCAGCAGCGTCGGGGGGGCCTTTCTAAGTAATGAGCAGTTCTTC. Its translation: CASSVGGAFLSNEQFF.

The V call is TRBV7-3, the J call TRBJ2-3; 9 bases are a match to TRBD2. CDR1 and CDR2 (germline): SGHTA, FQGTGA. The CDR3 has 16 residues. V lost 1 base, J lost 5 bases, and 7 bases stayed unmatched. The chain's CDR3 is CASSLIGLAGIDTQYF. The DNA for the CDR3 is TGTGCCAGCAGCTTAATTGGGCTAGCGGGGATAGATACGCAGTATTTT.

This clonotype was seen a few times. V gene TRBV10-2 combines with J gene TRBJ1-5, with D maybe TRBD1 (6 bases). V was shortened by 5 bases and J by 5 bases, with 13 bases between the two germline ends. Germline V gene data show CDR1 as WSHSY and CDR2 as SAAADI. The CDR3 is 14 amino acids. Written as DNA, the CDR3 is TGCGCCAGCAGTCCCTCAGGGGCGGATCAGCCCCAGCATTTT. Its translation is CASSPSGADQPQHF.

This clonotype has just a few counts. The chain has TRBV12-3 or TRBV12-4 and TRBJ2-7; D is possibly TRBD1 (6 bases). The length of the CDR3 is 13 residues. Between the trimmed V and J ends, which lost 1 base and 6 bases, there was a span of 10 bases. CDR3 region: CASSLGTVGEQYF. The CDR3 DNA reads TGTGCCAGCAGTTTAGGGACAGTGGGCGAGCAGTACTTC.

This clonotype occurred a few times. V gene TRBV28 combines with J gene TRBJ1-2, with 10 bases lining up with TRBD1. Per germline, CDR1 MDHEN and CDR2 SYDVKM. The V and J ends lost 11 bases and 6 bases, in that order; junction bases with no gene match: 9. This CDR3 has 13 amino acids. CDR3 loop: CAAETGGFHGYTF. Here the CDR3 DNA reads TGTGCCGCAGAGACAGGGGGCTTTCATGGCTACACCTTC.

The CDR3 DNA is TGTGCCAGCAGCTTCAGGGGCCACACCTTC. Protein: CASSFRGHTF. This chain links TRBV6-1 with TRBJ1-2; possibly TRBD1 for D (6 bases). This CDR3 is 10 amino acids long. Germline values: CDR1 MNHNS, CDR2 SASEGT. Trimming removed 6 bases from V and 12 bases from J, with 11 bases in between.

The rearrangement uses TRBV12-3 or TRBV12-4 and TRBJ2-3; D remains ambiguous. V dropped 6 bases and J dropped 0 bases, with 7 bases sitting between them. The CDR3 covers 13 residues. CDR3 nucleotide sequence: TGTGCCAGCAGGCCGGCTAGCACAGATACGCAGTATTTT. Protein product: CASRPASTDTQYF.

V gene TRBV7-6 combines with J gene TRBJ2-3; D uncertain. Germline assignment: CDR1 SGHVS and CDR2 FNYEAQ. The CDR3 is made up of 15 amino acids. V lost 5 bases and J lost 6, with 18 bases in between. CDR3 in amino acids: CASSPGLSAGDTQYF. The CDR3 bases are TGTGCCAGCAGCCCGGGCCTGTCTGCTGGGGATACGCAGTATTTT.

This chain's CDR3 is CASSPGDMNTEAFF. The CDR3, as DNA: TGCGCCAGCAGCCCGGGAGACATGAACACTGAAGCTTTCTTT. This chain links TRBV4-1 with TRBJ1-1, with D unclear. The CDR3 runs 14 residues. Germline V gene sequence: CDR1 MGHRA, CDR2 YSYEKL. The V end lost 4 bases, the J end lost 0 bases, and 9 bases lay between the germline ends.

The chain recombines TRBV9 with TRBJ2-7; 7 nucleotides align to TRBD2. V lost 7 bases, J lost 0 bases, and 10 bases stayed unmatched. Germline V lookup: CDR1 SGDLS, CDR2 YYNGEE. This CDR3 is built from 15 residues. The chain's CDR3 is CASGGVKASSYEQYF. The CDR3 region has the DNA TGTGCCAGCGGGGGGGTAAAGGCTTCCTCCTACGAGCAGTACTTC. Full variable domain (outside the CDR3, taken from reference TRBV9 and TRBJ2-7): DSGVTQTPKHLITATGQRVTLRCSPRSGDLSVYWYQQSLDQGLQFLIQYYNGEERAKGNILERFSAQQFPDLHSELNLSSLELGDSALYFCASGGVKASSYEQYFGPGTRLTVT.

This clonotype was counted a few times. The CDR3 DNA is TGTGCCAGCAGTTTAGTTAGGGGGGCTTTCTTT. This translates into CASSLVRGAFF. The chain combines TRBV12-3 or TRBV12-4 with TRBJ1-1; weak D call: TRBD1 (6 bases). The CDR3 loop spans 11 amino acids. V shed 1 base and J shed 11 bases, with 8 bases lying between them.

The rearrangement links TRBV7-2 to TRBJ2-3; 9 bases map to TRBD2. This CDR3 has 15 amino acids. Trimming at V came to 6 bases and at J to 2 bases, leaving 6 bases not matched to a gene. Per germline, CDR1 SGHTA and CDR2 FQGNSA. This chain's CDR3 is CASSPERGVTDTQYF. In DNA, the CDR3 is TGTGCCAGCAGTCCGGAGCGGGGGGTCACAGATACGCAGTATTTT. Full variable domain (remainder filled in from reference TRBV7-2 and TRBJ2-3): GAGVSQSPSNKVTEKGKDVELRCDPISGHTALYWYRQSLGQGLEFLIYFQGNSAPDKSGLPSDRFSAERTGGSVSTLTIQRTQQEDSAVYLCASSPERGVTDTQYFGPGTRLTVL.

The CDR3 sequence: CASSAWDGAYEQYV. The CDR3 DNA reads as TGTGCCAGTAGTGCCTGGGACGGCGCCTACGAGCAGTACGTC. The chain carries TRBV19 and TRBJ2-7; possibly TRBD1 or TRBD2 for D (5 bases each). With 5 bases removed from V and 2 bases from J, the gap between germline ends came to 13 bases. CDR3 length: 14 amino acids. Germline CDR1 reads LNHDA; CDR2 reads SQIVND (reference sequence).

There are a few counts of this clonotype. This chain uses TRBV18 with TRBJ1-2, with no clear D. V lost 0 bases to trimming and J lost 6 bases, with 8 bases between them. Germline V lookup: CDR1 KGHSH, CDR2 LQKENI. The CDR3 consists of 13 residues. The CDR3 region is CASSPPQVNGYTF. For the CDR3, the DNA is TGTGCCAGCTCACCACCGCAGGTTAATGGCTACACCTTC. The full variable domain, rest sourced from reference TRBV18 and TRBJ1-2, is NAGVMQNPRHLVRRRGQEARLRCSPMKGHSHVYWYRQLPEEGLKFMVYLQKENIIDESGMPKERFSAEFPKEGPSILRIQQVVRGDSAAYFCASSPPQVNGYTFGSGTRLTVV.

This clonotype was observed a handful of times. V and J are TRBV10-2 and TRBJ2-7, with TRBD2 as a possible D gene (6 bases). From germline, CDR1 is WSHSY and CDR2 SAAADI. The CDR3 spans 12 residues. V dropped 7 bases and J dropped 4 bases, with 11 bases sitting between them. In DNA, the CDR3 is TGCGCCAGCACCGGCGGGATATACGAGCAGTACTTC. This sequence encodes CASTGGIYEQYF.

This chain joins TRBV11-2 and TRBJ2-1; 16 bases map to TRBD2. J was trimmed by 5 bases and V by 5 bases; bases with no gene match: 6. CDR3 length: 17 residues. Germline V gives CDR1 SGHAT, CDR2 FQNNGV. The CDR3 loop reads CASSPGLAGGLDNEQFF. CDR3 bases: TGTGCCAGCAGCCCGGGACTAGCGGGGGGGCTCGACAATGAGCAGTTCTTC.

CDR3 coding DNA: TGTGCCAGCAGATCCGGTTACGAGCAGTACTTC. It translates to CASRSGYEQYF. The chain joins TRBV6-2 or TRBV6-3 to TRBJ2-7, with D hard to call. Germline V gene lookup returns CDR1 MNHEY and CDR2 SVGEGT. The CDR3 loop spans 11 amino acids. V was clipped by 6 bases and J by 4 bases, with 7 bases between them.

The rearrangement uses TRBV6-5 and TRBJ1-1; 7 bases are a match to TRBD1. The CDR3 length is 17 residues. The germline gives CDR1 MNHEY, CDR2 SVGAGI. V lost 6 bases and J lost 1; bases outside the gene matches: 14. Here the CDR3 reads CASRNLYRGLKNTEAFF. In DNA form, the CDR3 reads TGTGCCAGCAGAAACCTCTACAGGGGATTAAAGAACACTGAAGCTTTCTTT.

The rearrangement uses TRBV7-9 and TRBJ1-2; D is uncertain. Germline V gene lookup returns CDR1 SEHNR and CDR2 FQNEAQ (reference sequence). The CDR3 has 13 residues. V was cut by 6 bases and J by 6 bases, with 14 bases left in between. The CDR3 DNA sequence: TGTGCCAGCAGGTCCGGGTGGGAAGATGGCTACACCTTC. Encoded protein: CASRSGWEDGYTF.

DNA for the CDR3: TGCGCCAGCAGCTTGCGAACCTCTGGGGCCAACGTCCTGACTTTC. It specifies CASSLRTSGANVLTF. The V and J genes are TRBV5-1 and TRBJ2-6; D uncertain. V lost 1 base, J lost 0 bases, and 5 bases lay in between. In germline, CDR1 is SGHRS, CDR2 YFSETQ. CDR3 size: 15 residues.

This clonotype occurred a few times. J is TRBJ1-1 and V is TRBV6-1, with D maybe TRBD1 (5 bases). Germline assignment: CDR1 MNHNS and CDR2 SASEGT. Trimming pared 4 bases from V and 3 bases from J, leaving 15 bases between. This CDR3 has 15 amino acids. The CDR3 loop reads CASSVRGGVDTEAFF. CDR3 nucleotide sequence: TGTGCCAGCAGTGTAAGAGGAGGGGTGGACACTGAAGCTTTCTTT.

This clonotype has a handful of counts. V is TRBV12-3 or TRBV12-4 and J is TRBJ2-7; perhaps TRBD2 as D (6 bases). The CDR3 is made up of 14 amino acids. The V end lost 3 bases, the J end lost 0 bases, and 9 bases lay between the germline ends. This chain's CDR3 is CASSLAGPSYEQYF. The CDR3 DNA reads as TGTGCCAGCAGTTTGGCGGGGCCCTCCTACGAGCAGTACTTC.

This sequence joins TRBV5-1 and TRBJ2-1, with no clear D. Germline CDR1 SGHRS, CDR2 YFSETQ. The CDR3 covers 13 residues. Trimming took off 5 bases at V and 5 bases at J, with 11 bases between the two ends. For the CDR3, the DNA is TGCGCCAGCAGGGGTGGACCCGACAATGAGCAGTTCTTC. This gives the protein CASRGGPDNEQFF.

The chain uses TRBV5-6 and TRBJ2-1; 7 bases match TRBD1. This CDR3 has 15 amino acids. V lost 4 bases to trimming and J lost 2 bases; unmatched junction nucleotides: 6. Germline V gene data show CDR1 as SGHDT and CDR2 as YYEEEE. The CDR3 is CASSRDRDPYNEQFF. CDR3 nucleotide sequence: TGTGCCAGCAGCCGCGACAGGGATCCCTACAATGAGCAGTTCTTC.

The chain recombines TRBV2 with TRBJ2-7; D is uncertain. CDR1 and CDR2 from the germline V gene are SNHLY and FYNNEI. CDR3 size: 13 residues. V dropped 3 bases and J dropped 3 bases, with 9 bases sitting between them. The CDR3 sequence: CASSELGGYEQYF. CDR3 bases: TGTGCCAGCAGTGAGCTCGGCGGCTACGAGCAGTACTTC.